This T cell receptor beta chain was sequenced for a study of PD-1 blockade in classical Hodgkin lymphoma. Background on the study: Patients were administered nivolumab (3 mg/kg intravenously) every 2 weeks. Study results and limitations: Complete responders had baseline diversity similar to newly diagnosed patients.

Note on this clone: The target antigen is unknown.

The time point here: cycle 4 day 1 (C4D1), after 5 to 7 weeks of nivolumab. Every single patient, without exception, relapsed after autologous stem cell transplantation, and brentuximab vedotin exposure varied. Repertoires were generated with immunoSEQ multiplex PCR, while TCRdb's copy carries only in-frame clones and drops some. This sample has more than 20,000 clones, with 80% to 90% found just once. V gave up 0 bases and J gave up 8 bases; unmatched junction bases: 6. Germline CDR1 and CDR2: MNHEY and SVGAGI. This CDR3 region has 15 residues. The source of this sequence is a human donor with classical Hodgkin lymphoma. The sequencing here drew on peripheral blood mononuclear cells (PBMCs), taken before the fourth cycle of nivolumab. The chain has TRBV6-5 and TRBJ2-1; 8 bases agree with TRBD2. CDR3 DNA: TGTGCCAGCAGTTACTCGGCCAGCGGGAGTTATGAGCAGTTCTTC. Translation: CASSYSASGSYEQFF.